A selection of T cell receptor beta chains follows, all from one sample in a study of blood T cell repertoires in COVID-19. Measured with immunoSEQ multiplex PCR; TCRdb has only the in-frame clones, and not every one. The sample carries roughly 220,000 clones, about 85% recorded once. Sequencing was carried out using peripheral blood. These receptors were collected from a man between 25 and 39 years old with active or convalescent COVID-19. Both conserved end residues are part of each CDR3. Each record gives: J gene, V gene, clone size, D gene, CDR3 DNA, CDR3 protein. A D gene is named only where the DNA matches it firmly. Clone size, where shown, is once, few, many, or a class for clones that have expanded.

TRBJ2-1 TRBV5-1 . TRBD2 TGCGCCAGCAGCGGTCCTAGCGGTGTGGGGAATGAGCAGTTCTTC CASSGPSGVGNEQFF
TRBJ2-5 TRBV5-1 . TRBD2 TGCGCCAGCAGGTCTAGCGGCCAAGAGACCCAGTACTTC CASRSSGQETQYF
TRBJ1-2 TRBV19 . . TGTGCCAGTAGTACGTGGGAGGACCATGGCTACACCTTC CASSTWEDHGYTF
TRBJ2-7 TRBV28 few TRBD1 TGTGCCAGCGGATTTTCCGGGACAGCTAACTACGAGCAGTACTTC CASGFSGTANYEQYF
TRBJ2-1 TRBV5-5 . TRBD1 TGTGCCAGCAGCTTGAACGGCCGGACAGGGATTAACAATGAGCAGTTCTTC CASSLNGRTGINNEQFF
TRBJ2-7 TRBV11-2 once . TGTGCCAGCAGCTCAGACCCAGGGTCGGGCGAGCAGTACTTC CASSSDPGSGEQYF
TRBJ1-3 TRBV6-1 . TRBD1 TGTGCCAGCAGTGAACGGGCAGGGGGTCTCTCTGGAAACACCATATATTTT CASSERAGGLSGNTIYF
TRBJ1-2 TRBV28 . TRBD1 TGTGCCAGCAGTTTAGCCGGGACAGGGCGGGATGGCTACACCTTC CASSLAGTGRDGYTF
TRBJ1-2 TRBV28 . . TGTGCCAGCAGTATCAACAGTGATGGCTACACCTTC CASSINSDGYTF
TRBJ1-2 TRBV6-4 . TRBD1 TGTGCCAGCAGGCCAACAGGGGTTGATGGCTACACCTTC CASRPTGVDGYTF
TRBJ2-7 TRBV7-3 few TRBD1 TGTGCCAGCAGCGCTACAGGGGTTGTGGACGAGCAGTACTTC CASSATGVVDEQYF
TRBJ2-1 TRBV7-3 . . TGTGCCAGCAGCAATAGCGGACCCCTTAATGAGCAGTTCTTC CASSNSGPLNEQFF
TRBJ2-4 TRBV28 . . TGTGCCAGCAGTAGGGAAGGGGTGGTTAGAAACATTCAGTACTTC CASSREGVVRNIQYF
TRBJ2-3 TRBV21-1 . . TGTGCCAGCAGCAAAGAGCGACAGACTAGCACAGATACGCAGTATTTT CASSKERQTSTDTQYF
TRBJ2-1 TRBV5-1 . TRBD2 TGCGCCAGCAGCTTGCACGGGACTAGCGGGACCAATGAGCAGTTCTTC CASSLHGTSGTNEQFF
TRBJ2-1 TRBV5-1 . TRBD2 TGCGCCAGCAGCTTGGCCGGTGGCGGGAGAGAGAATGAGCAGTTCTTC CASSLAGGGRENEQFF
TRBJ2-7 TRBV19 . . TGTGCCAGTAGTACTCTCGGGACTTCGGGCGAGCAGTACTTC CASSTLGTSGEQYF
TRBJ2-1 TRBV9 . TRBD2 TGTGCCAGCAGCGTAGGGTTAGCGGGAGACGGATTCAATGAGCAGTTCTTC CASSVGLAGDGFNEQFF
TRBJ2-3 TRBV28 . TRBD1 TGTGCCAGCAGCCGACAGGGTCGAAGCACAGATACGCAGTATTTT CASSRQGRSTDTQYF
TRBJ2-7 TRBV27 . . TGTGCCAGCAGATATGCCGGTCGAGCGGGACATGCTACCTACGAGCAGTACTTC CASRYAGRAGHATYEQYF
TRBJ2-1 TRBV20-1 . TRBD1 TGCAGTGCTGGTGGGACAGGGAGCTACAATGAGCAGTTCTTC CSAGGTGSYNEQFF
TRBJ1-5 TRBV20-1 . TRBD1 TGCAGTGCTAGTGCAGGGGGTTATAGCAATCAGCCCCAGCATTTT CSASAGGYSNQPQHF
TRBJ1-2 TRBV5-4 . TRBD1 TGTGCCAGCAGCTTGGACAGGGGGGGCTACACCTTC CASSLDRGGYTF
TRBJ2-1 TRBV10-2 . . TGCGCCAGCAGTGTCGGAGGGAATGAGCAGTTCTTC CASSVGGNEQFF
TRBJ1-2 TRBV18 . TRBD1 TGTGCCAGCTCCCCACTGGACAGGGACTATGGCTACACCTTC CASSPLDRDYGYTF
TRBJ1-5 TRBV5-1 once . TGCGCCAGCAGCTTGGGGGGAGTTGGGCAGCCCCAGCATTTT CASSLGGVGQPQHF
TRBJ1-1 TRBV5-1 . . TGCGCCAGCAGCTTGGAGGCAGGGGCTGGCACTGAAGCTTTCTTT CASSLEAGAGTEAFF
TRBJ1-1 TRBV11-3 . . TGTGCCAGCAGCTTAAACGAGGGGGCTGAAGCTTTCTTT CASSLNEGAEAFF
TRBJ2-7 TRBV18 . TRBD1 TGTGCCAGCTCACTAGCGACAGGGGGCTACGAGCAGTACTTC CASSLATGGYEQYF
TRBJ1-5 TRBV10-3 . . TGTGCCATCAGTGGACAGTATAGCAATCAGCCCCAGCATTTT CAISGQYSNQPQHF
TRBJ1-6 TRBV28 . TRBD1 TGTGCCAGCAGGGACAGGGGCTCCTATAATTCACCCCTCCACTTT CASRDRGSYNSPLHF
TRBJ2-7 TRBV5-4 . TRBD1 TGTGCCAGCAGCTCGCGACAGGGAGTCCACGAGCAGTACTTC CASSSRQGVHEQYF
TRBJ2-1 TRBV24-1 . TRBD2 TGTGCCACCAGTGTCCATTCAAGCGGGGGGAATGAGCAGTTCTTC CATSVHSSGGNEQFF
TRBJ2-3 TRBV7-2 . . TGTGCCAGCAGCTTGAGGGCAACCACAGATACGCAGTATTTT CASSLRATTDTQYF
TRBJ1-2 TRBV5-6 . . TGTGCCAGCAGCTTGCGGTTAGGGACTTACTATGGCTACACCTTC CASSLRLGTYYGYTF
TRBJ1-2 TRBV6-5 . . TGTGCCAGCAGTTCCTCAAGGGAGAGGAATGGCTACACCTTC CASSSSRERNGYTF
TRBJ2-5 TRBV7-2 . . TGTGCCAGCAGCTCCCTTTCGGGGGGCGCCGAGACCCAGTACTTC CASSSLSGGAETQYF
TRBJ1-2 TRBV5-6 . TRBD1 TGTGCCAGCAGCTCTGACCCTCCGGGACAGCCTCCCTATGGCTACACCTTC CASSSDPPGQPPYGYTF
TRBJ1-3 TRBV6-5 . TRBD1 TGTGCCAGCACCTACGGGACAGGCGGAAACACCATATATTTT CASTYGTGGNTIYF
TRBJ1-2 TRBV3-1/TRBV3-2 . . TGTGCCAGCAGCCGGGCAGCCTATGGCTACACCTTC CASSRAAYGYTF
TRBJ1-1 TRBV5-6 . . TGTGCCAGCAGTTTGGGTACAGGGAACTTAATGAACACTGAAGCTTTCTTT CASSLGTGNLMNTEAFF
TRBJ1-5 TRBV28 . . TGTGCCAGCAGTCTACTAAGGAATCAGCCCCAGCATTTT CASSLLRNQPQHF
TRBJ2-7 TRBV12-3/TRBV12-4 few . TGTGCCAGCAGGCCGGCGGGCCGATGGGAGCAGTACTTC CASRPAGRWEQYF
TRBJ1-2 TRBV5-8 . . TGTGCCAGCAGCTTGGGTCTCGAGGCCGTCAACTATGGCTACACCTTC CASSLGLEAVNYGYTF
TRBJ2-3 TRBV19 . . TGTGCCAGTAGTATACAGGGGTGGTCAGATACGCAGTATTTT CASSIQGWSDTQYF
TRBJ2-7 TRBV11-2 . TRBD2 TGTGCCAGCAGCTTCGGGAGGACCCTCTCCTACGAGCAGTACTTC CASSFGRTLSYEQYF
TRBJ1-1 TRBV28 . TRBD1 TGTGCCAGCAGTCCCCGACAGGGAACTGAAGCTTTCTTT CASSPRQGTEAFF
TRBJ1-5 TRBV6-1 . . TGTGCCAGCAGTGAACAACACAATCAGCCCCAGCATTTT CASSEQHNQPQHF
TRBJ2-4 TRBV10-1 . TRBD1 TGCGCCAGCAGTGGTCCCGGGACAGGGCAGGTCAAAAACATTCAGTACTTC CASSGPGTGQVKNIQYF
TRBJ2-7 TRBV5-4 . . TGTGCCAGCAGCTTAGGGGGGGAGGGCTTCGAGCAGTACTTC CASSLGGEGFEQYF